Listed below are T cell receptor beta chains from one sample, sequenced in a study of CD8+ T cells in alopecia areata. The repertoire was sequenced with immunoSEQ multiplex PCR; TCRdb's copy has only in-frame clones and lacks some. The table lists hundreds of thousands of clones, around 67% of them singletons. The specimen was CD4+ T cells sorted from blood, collected at week 0. The receptors were sampled from a human donor with alopecia areata. Both conserved end residues are part of each CDR3. Fields, in order: V gene, J gene, D gene, clone size, CDR3 DNA, CDR3 protein. D genes are given only for firm matches. Clone size is given for some rows only: seen once, a few or many times, or a class if the clone is expanded.

V: TRBV29-1; J: TRBJ2-5; D: .; size: few; DNA: TGCAGCGCGACTTCCGGGGGCCAAGAGACCCAGTACTTC; CDR3: CSATSGGQETQYF
V: TRBV19; J: TRBJ2-1; D: .; size: .; DNA: TGTGCCAGTAGTATAGAGGGGAAGCGTCACAATGAGCAGTTCTTC; CDR3: CASSIEGKRHNEQFF
V: TRBV25-1; J: TRBJ2-7; D: TRBD1; size: .; DNA: TGTGCCAGCAGCCCGGGACAGCCGGACGAGCAGTACTTC; CDR3: CASSPGQPDEQYF
V: TRBV5-4; J: TRBJ2-5; D: TRBD1; size: once; DNA: TGTGCCAGCAGCACTTACAGGGGCCCGAAGACCCAGTACTTC; CDR3: CASSTYRGPKTQYF
V: TRBV6-5; J: TRBJ2-7; D: .; size: few; DNA: TGTGCCAGCAGTTACTCCGACAGTCCCTCCTACGAGCAGTACTTC; CDR3: CASSYSDSPSYEQYF
V: TRBV5-1; J: TRBJ2-5; D: .; size: few; DNA: TGCGCCAGCAGCTTATTAGGGCTCGACGAGACCCAGTACTTC; CDR3: CASSLLGLDETQYF
V: TRBV6-6; J: TRBJ1-6; D: TRBD1; size: .; DNA: TGTGCCAGCAGACCGACAGGGATTAATTCACCCCTCCACTTT; CDR3: CASRPTGINSPLHF
V: TRBV29-1; J: TRBJ1-1; D: TRBD1; size: .; DNA: TGCAGCGTTTGGACAGGGGGCGCCCGGCCCACTGAAGCTTTCTTT; CDR3: CSVWTGGARPTEAFF
V: TRBV29-1; J: TRBJ2-3; D: .; size: .; DNA: TGCAGCGTGCGAGGAGGGGGAGCGGATACGCAGTATTTT; CDR3: CSVRGGGADTQYF
V: TRBV7-2; J: TRBJ2-1; D: .; size: .; DNA: TGTGCCAGCAGCTTAGCGAACAGGGCCTACAATGAGCAGTTCTTC; CDR3: CASSLANRAYNEQFF
V: TRBV6-5; J: TRBJ2-2; D: .; size: .; DNA: TGTGCCAGCAGTTACGGGTTCGGGGAGCTGTTTTTT; CDR3: CASSYGFGELFF
V: TRBV7-9; J: TRBJ2-5; D: .; size: many; DNA: TGTGCCAGCAGCGAGCAATGGGAGACCCAGTACTTC; CDR3: CASSEQWETQYF
V: TRBV5-6; J: TRBJ2-7; D: .; size: .; DNA: TGTGCCAGCAGCTTGGGGGCTAGCGCCCTCTCCTACGAGCAGTACTTC; CDR3: CASSLGASALSYEQYF
V: TRBV13; J: TRBJ1-6; D: TRBD1; size: few; DNA: TGTGCCAGCAGCTTAGACAGGGGGCGACCACCCCTCCACTTT; CDR3: CASSLDRGRPPLHF
V: TRBV30; J: TRBJ1-1; D: .; size: .; DNA: TGTGCCTGGACCCGGACGGTACTGAACACTGAAGCTTTCTTT; CDR3: CAWTRTVLNTEAFF
V: TRBV5-1; J: TRBJ2-3; D: .; size: .; DNA: TGCGCCAGCAGCTTGGACACAGGGACAGATACGCAGTATTTT; CDR3: CASSLDTGTDTQYF
V: TRBV6-5; J: TRBJ1-5; D: .; size: .; DNA: TGTGCCAGCAGTGCCTCTATTTATAGCAATCAGCCCCAGCATTTT; CDR3: CASSASIYSNQPQHF
V: TRBV2; J: TRBJ2-4; D: TRBD1; size: .; DNA: TGTGCCAGGGGGACAGGGAAGGACATTCAGTACTTC; CDR3: CARGTGKDIQYF
V: TRBV25-1; J: TRBJ2-1; D: .; size: .; DNA: TGTGCCAGCAGCGTAGACAATTTTTATTGGTTCTTC; CDR3: CASSVDNFYWFF
V: TRBV5-1; J: TRBJ2-3; D: .; size: .; DNA: TGCGCCAGCAGCGTCGGGGCCACAGATACGCAGTATTTT; CDR3: CASSVGATDTQYF
V: TRBV6-6; J: TRBJ2-5; D: .; size: few; DNA: TGTGCCAGCAGTACATCAGGGGTAGTGGGCGAGACCCAGTACTTC; CDR3: CASSTSGVVGETQYF
V: TRBV18; J: TRBJ2-4; D: .; size: medium-sized; DNA: TGTGCCAGCTCACCTAGTGCGGACATTCAGTACTTC; CDR3: CASSPSADIQYF
V: TRBV7-9; J: TRBJ2-3; D: .; size: few; DNA: TGTGCCAGCAGCTTAGAGTGGCCAGCTAGCACAGATACGCAGTATTTT; CDR3: CASSLEWPASTDTQYF
V: TRBV27; J: TRBJ2-7; D: TRBD1; size: .; DNA: TGTGCCAGCTGGCCGGGACAGGAAACCTACGAGCAGTACTTC; CDR3: CASWPGQETYEQYF
V: TRBV30; J: TRBJ2-2; D: .; size: .; DNA: TGTGCCTGGAGCTTCACCGGGGAGCTGTTTTTT; CDR3: CAWSFTGELFF
V: TRBV28; J: TRBJ2-7; D: .; size: .; DNA: TGTGCCAGCAGTCGCTACGAGCAGTACTTC; CDR3: CASSRYEQYF
V: TRBV30; J: TRBJ2-2; D: .; size: .; DNA: TGTGCCTGGAGCGAAGGGACGAACACCGGGGAGCTGTTTTTT; CDR3: CAWSEGTNTGELFF
V: TRBV29-1; J: TRBJ2-1; D: .; size: few; DNA: TGCAGCGTTGGATCGGTTTACAATGAGCAGTTCTTC; CDR3: CSVGSVYNEQFF
V: TRBV29-1; J: TRBJ1-1; D: .; size: few; DNA: TGCAGCGTTGAACAGGGGCTTGACACTGAAGCTTTCTTT; CDR3: CSVEQGLDTEAFF
V: TRBV14; J: TRBJ1-2; D: .; size: few; DNA: TGTGCCAGCAGCCAAGGACGCTATGGCTACACCTTC; CDR3: CASSQGRYGYTF
V: TRBV29-1; J: TRBJ2-7; D: .; size: .; DNA: TGCAGCGCGGTCGGCGGGGAATACGAGCAGTACTTC; CDR3: CSAVGGEYEQYF
V: TRBV25-1; J: TRBJ1-1; D: .; size: .; DNA: TGTGCCAGCAGTGACTTACCCTCTGGTGAAGCTTTCTTT; CDR3: CASSDLPSGEAFF
V: TRBV7-9; J: TRBJ2-7; D: .; size: .; DNA: TGTGCCAGCAGCCGGTCAGGGGCCCTAATCTACGAGCAGTACTTC; CDR3: CASSRSGALIYEQYF
V: TRBV5-5; J: TRBJ2-3; D: .; size: .; DNA: TGTGCCAGCAGCCGGGACCCCTCCTTCGTGGATACGCAGTATTTT; CDR3: CASSRDPSFVDTQYF
V: TRBV7-9; J: TRBJ2-5; D: .; size: .; DNA: TGTGCCAGCAGCTTAGCCTTCCAGGGACATGAGACCCAGTACTTC; CDR3: CASSLAFQGHETQYF
V: TRBV27; J: TRBJ2-3; D: TRBD1; size: once; DNA: TGTGCCAGCAGTTACGGACAGGGGTCAGATACGCAGTATTTT; CDR3: CASSYGQGSDTQYF
V: TRBV5-4; J: TRBJ2-1; D: TRBD1; size: .; DNA: TGTGCCAGCAGCAAGGGACAGGGGCCCTACAATGAGCAGTTCTTC; CDR3: CASSKGQGPYNEQFF
V: TRBV7-8; J: TRBJ2-3; D: .; size: once; DNA: TGTGCCAGCACCGGTTGGGGAGCTAGCACAGATACGCAGTATTTT; CDR3: CASTGWGASTDTQYF
V: TRBV9; J: TRBJ1-6; D: .; size: .; DNA: TGTGCCAGCAGCGTTATGGATTCCTATAATTCACCCCTCCACTTT; CDR3: CASSVMDSYNSPLHF
V: TRBV4-1; J: TRBJ2-1; D: TRBD2; size: .; DNA: TGCGCCAGCAGCCAAGAGTCCGGGGGGGCGTTCAATGAGCAGTTCTTC; CDR3: CASSQESGGAFNEQFF
V: TRBV5-6; J: TRBJ1-2; D: TRBD1; size: .; DNA: TGTGCCAGCAGCACGGACAGGGGCGTCTATGGCTACACCTTC; CDR3: CASSTDRGVYGYTF
V: TRBV4-3; J: TRBJ2-5; D: .; size: .; DNA: TGCGCCAGCAGCCAAGACCACGGATCGGGGGAGACCCAGTACTTC; CDR3: CASSQDHGSGETQYF
V: TRBV23-1; J: TRBJ1-5; D: TRBD1; size: .; DNA: TGCGCCAGCAGTCAAGGGGGGACAGCTATTCGTCAGCCCCAGCATTTT; CDR3: CASSQGGTAIRQPQHF
V: TRBV6-5; J: TRBJ2-1; D: .; size: .; DNA: TGTGCCAGCGTACGGTCGGCAGGCTCCTACAATGAGCAGTTCTTC; CDR3: CASVRSAGSYNEQFF
V: TRBV29-1; J: TRBJ1-4; D: .; size: .; DNA: TGCAGCGCGGGGACGGGATATGAAAAACTGTTTTTT; CDR3: CSAGTGYEKLFF
V: TRBV29-1; J: TRBJ2-4; D: .; size: few; DNA: TGCAGCGTCTCCGGGCCACTAGCCAAAAACATTCAGTACTTC; CDR3: CSVSGPLAKNIQYF
V: TRBV7-9; J: TRBJ1-5; D: .; size: few; DNA: TGTGCCAGCAGCTTAGCAGGGGAGGGTCAGCCCCAGCATTTT; CDR3: CASSLAGEGQPQHF
V: TRBV25-1; J: TRBJ2-1; D: .; size: .; DNA: TGTGCCAGCAGCCGAACAGGAAGTGGTGAGCAGTTCTTC; CDR3: CASSRTGSGEQFF
V: TRBV7-8; J: TRBJ1-1; D: .; size: once; DNA: TGTGCCAGCAGCCTCAGAATGAACACTGAAGCTTTCTTT; CDR3: CASSLRMNTEAFF
V: TRBV30; J: TRBJ1-6; D: .; size: .; DNA: TGTGCCTGGACCGAGGGCTCGAAGGAATCACCCCTCCACTTT; CDR3: CAWTEGSKESPLHF
V: TRBV14; J: TRBJ2-1; D: .; size: .; DNA: TGTGCCAGCAGCCAAGATCTACCCGGGTCCTACAATGAGCAGTTCTTC; CDR3: CASSQDLPGSYNEQFF
V: TRBV30; J: TRBJ2-1; D: .; size: .; DNA: TGTGCCTGGAGTTCCAGCTCCTACAATGAGCAGTTCTTC; CDR3: CAWSSSSYNEQFF
V: TRBV5-4; J: TRBJ2-6; D: .; size: .; DNA: TGTGCCAGCAGCCTTTTCTCTGGGGCCAACGTCCTGACTTTC; CDR3: CASSLFSGANVLTF
V: TRBV30; J: TRBJ2-1; D: TRBD2; size: .; DNA: TGTGCCTGGAGTGTTGGACTAGCGATCTACAATGAGCAGTTCTTC; CDR3: CAWSVGLAIYNEQFF
V: TRBV30; J: TRBJ1-2; D: TRBD1; size: .; DNA: TGTGCCTCGTTCCCGGGACAGGAGAGAGGCTACACCTTC; CDR3: CASFPGQERGYTF
V: TRBV2; J: TRBJ1-4; D: TRBD1; size: .; DNA: TGTGCCAGCAGGGACCGCCGACAGGGAAAGGGGAAAACTAATGAAAAACTGTTTTTT; CDR3: CASRDRRQGKGKTNEKLFF
V: TRBV18; J: TRBJ2-6; D: .; size: .; DNA: TGTGCCAGCTCCCCGTTAAGCTCTGGGGCCAACGTCCTGACTTTC; CDR3: CASSPLSSGANVLTF